The sequence of this T cell receptor beta chain was determined in a study of early T cells in non-severe SARS-CoV-2 infection. This clonotype showed up many times. The library protocol tagged individual cDNA molecules with unique molecular identifiers. TCRdb itself ran the 5' RACE reads through MiXCR, one entry per CDR3 protein. The sample has about 52,000 distinct CDR3 sequences; 6.2% are singletons. CDR1 and CDR2 (germline): SGHAT, FQNNGV. The CDR3 loop spans 16 amino acids. Trimming removed 3 bases at V and 1 base at J, with 16 bases between. The gene calls are TRBV11-2 and TRBJ2-7; maybe TRBD2 (6 bases). The sequence was collected from an adult who was a healthcare worker with PCR-confirmed SARS-CoV-2 infection or an uninfected control (not recorded which). The material sequenced was whole blood. The CDR3 nucleotides are TGTGCCAGCAGCTTCGCCCAGGGAGGAGAGTCCTACGAGCAGTACTTC. As protein: CASSFAQGGESYEQYF.